The 2 T cell receptor beta chains in this list originate from one sample, sequenced in a study of T cell responses to AZD1222 COVID-19 vaccine. Libraries were prepared by immunoSEQ multiplex PCR; TCRdb keeps only in-frame clonotypes and omits some of them. Among roughly 120,000 clones listed, about 90% were seen once. The source material was peripheral blood, sampled 28 days after the second AZD1222 dose. Receptors were obtained from an adult who received the AZD1222 COVID-19 vaccine.

J is TRBJ1-6 and V is TRBV18; tentatively, D is TRBD1 (6 bases). Between the trimmed V and J ends, which lost 3 bases and 8 bases, there was a span of 17 bases. CDR3 length equals 16 residues. Germline loops: CDR1 KGHSH, CDR2 LQKENI. CDR3 sequence reads: CASSPTQWGADSPLHF. The CDR3 bases are TGTGCCAGCTCACCTACCCAATGGGGGGCAGATTCACCCCTCCACTTT.

The V and J genes are TRBV3-1 (or the pseudogene TRBV3-2) and TRBJ1-3; D possibly corresponds to TRBD1 (6 bases). CDR3 length equals 14 residues. V shed 4 bases and J shed 2 bases, with 9 bases lying between them. Germline assignment: CDR1 LGHDT and CDR2 YNNKEL (reference sequence). The CDR3 region is CASSLQGAGNTIYF. The CDR3 DNA follows: TGTGCCAGCAGCCTACAGGGTGCTGGAAACACCATATATTTT.